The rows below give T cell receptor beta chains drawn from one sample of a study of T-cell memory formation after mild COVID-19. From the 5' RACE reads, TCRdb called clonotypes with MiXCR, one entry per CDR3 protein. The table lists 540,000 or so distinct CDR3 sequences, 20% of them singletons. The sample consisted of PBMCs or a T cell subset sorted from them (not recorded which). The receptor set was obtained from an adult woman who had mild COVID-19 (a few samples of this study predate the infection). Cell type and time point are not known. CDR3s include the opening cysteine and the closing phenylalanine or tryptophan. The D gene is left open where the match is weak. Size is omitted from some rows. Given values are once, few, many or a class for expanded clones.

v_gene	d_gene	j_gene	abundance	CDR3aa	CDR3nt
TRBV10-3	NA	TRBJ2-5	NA	CAISPRGPEETQYF	TGTGCCATCAGCCCACGGGGGCCAGAAGAGACCCAGTACTTC
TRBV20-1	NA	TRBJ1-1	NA	CSARDAGEAFF	TGCAGTGCTAGAGATGCAGGGGAAGCTTTCTTT
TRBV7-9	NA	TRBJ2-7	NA	CASSSGGLRPYEQYF	TGTGCCAGCAGCTCTGGAGGATTGCGCCCCTACGAGCAGTACTTC
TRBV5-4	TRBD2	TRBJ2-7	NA	CASSLDGAGELYEQYF	TGTGCCAGCAGCTTGGACGGAGCGGGGGAACTCTACGAGCAGTACTTC
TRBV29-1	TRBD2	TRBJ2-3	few	CSVAESGDPDTQYF	TGCAGCGTTGCCGAGAGCGGGGACCCAGATACGCAGTATTTT
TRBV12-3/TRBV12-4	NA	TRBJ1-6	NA	CASRGGEGIVAPLHF	TGTGCCAGCAGGGGGGGAGAGGGGATAGTGGCTCCCCTCCACTTT
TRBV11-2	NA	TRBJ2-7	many	CASSRTAFYEQYF	TGTGCCAGCAGCAGGACAGCCTTCTACGAGCAGTACTTC
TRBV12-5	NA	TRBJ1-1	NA	CASTSEGAEAFF	TGTGCTAGTACATCGGAGGGCGCTGAAGCTTTCTTT
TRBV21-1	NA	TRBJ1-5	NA	CASSFGSGGGSNQPQHF	TGTGCCAGCAGCTTCGGATCCGGTGGAGGTAGCAATCAGCCCCAGCATTTT
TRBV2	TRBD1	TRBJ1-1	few	CASSGGGQGEWAFF	TGTGCCAGCAGTGGAGGGGGACAGGGAGAATGGGCTTTCTTT
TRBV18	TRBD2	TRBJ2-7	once	CASRLAGGPFSEQYF	TGTGCCAGCCGACTAGCGGGAGGGCCCTTCTCCGAGCAGTACTTC
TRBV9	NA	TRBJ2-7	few	CASSARDWDSYEQYF	TGTGCCAGCAGCGCCCGGGACTGGGACTCCTACGAGCAGTACTTC
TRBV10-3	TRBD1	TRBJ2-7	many	CAISGTGREQYF	TGTGCCATCAGTGGGACAGGGAGGGAGCAGTACTTC
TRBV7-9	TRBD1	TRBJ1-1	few	CASTLTGASSEAFF	TGTGCCAGCACCCTGACAGGGGCCTCGTCTGAAGCTTTCTTT
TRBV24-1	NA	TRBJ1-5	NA	CATSSGRNNQPQHF	TGTGCCACCTCGTCAGGAAGAAACAATCAGCCCCAGCATTTT
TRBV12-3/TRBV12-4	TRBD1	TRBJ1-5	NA	CASRAQGAGNQPQHF	TGTGCCAGCAGGGCCCAGGGGGCAGGCAATCAGCCCCAGCATTTT
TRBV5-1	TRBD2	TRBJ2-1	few	CASSLWDLTSGGGIWLDEQFF	TGCGCCAGCAGCTTGTGGGACTTGACTAGCGGGGGCGGGATCTGGTTGGATGAGCAGTTCTTC
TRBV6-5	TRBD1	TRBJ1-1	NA	CASSRRPGQGNTEAFF	TGTGCCAGCAGTCGCCGACCGGGACAGGGGAACACTGAAGCTTTCTTT
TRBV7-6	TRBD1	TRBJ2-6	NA	CASSLRTGTFSGANVLTF	TGTGCCAGCAGCCTGAGGACAGGAACCTTCTCTGGGGCCAACGTCCTGACTTTC
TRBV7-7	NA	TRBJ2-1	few	CASSPGVALINEQFF	TGTGCTAGCAGCCCCGGCGTAGCGCTCATTAATGAGCAGTTCTTC
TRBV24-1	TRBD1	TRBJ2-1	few	CATGWGQSSYNEQFF	TGTGCCACCGGCTGGGGACAGAGCTCCTACAATGAGCAGTTCTTC
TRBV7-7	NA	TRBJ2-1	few	CASSPSFFNEQFF	TGTGCTAGCAGCCCATCGTTCTTCAATGAGCAGTTCTTC
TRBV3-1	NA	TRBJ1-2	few	CASRRPGEGYTF	TGTGCCAGCAGAAGACCAGGGGAAGGCTACACCTTC
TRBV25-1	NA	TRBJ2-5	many	CASSELASSGGTQYF	TGTGCCAGCAGTGAACTTGCCTCCTCAGGAGGGACCCAGTACTTC
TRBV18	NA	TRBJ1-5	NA	CASSRGTPIGQPQHF	TGTGCCAGCTCACGAGGGACGCCAATTGGTCAGCCCCAGCATTTT
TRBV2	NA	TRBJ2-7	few	CASSVLPEGVEQYF	TGTGCCAGCAGTGTACTGCCGGAGGGGGTCGAGCAGTACTTC
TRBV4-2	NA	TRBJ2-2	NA	CASSQAVVAENTGELFF	TGTGCCAGCAGCCAAGCAGTGGTAGCGGAAAACACCGGGGAGCTGTTTTTT
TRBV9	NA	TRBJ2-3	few	CASSVAPSRGTDTQYF	TGTGCCAGCAGCGTAGCGCCTAGCCGGGGCACAGATACGCAGTATTTT
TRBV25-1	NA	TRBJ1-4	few	CASSALGLTLGNEKLFF	TGTGCCAGCAGTGCCCTCGGTCTGACTTTGGGGAATGAAAAACTGTTTTTT
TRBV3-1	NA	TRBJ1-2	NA	CASSQTTTTGRYGYTF	TGTGCCAGCAGCCAAACTACGACCACGGGTCGATATGGCTACACCTTC
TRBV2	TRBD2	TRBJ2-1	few	CASRERGSGDEQFF	TGTGCCAGCCGAGAGCGGGGGTCAGGGGATGAGCAGTTCTTC